This passage covers 27 T cell receptor beta chains from one sample sequenced in a study of cytomegalovirus exposure and HLA in healthy donors. The method was immunoSEQ multiplex PCR; TCRdb's version includes in-frame clones alone and lacks a portion of them. This sample yields fewer than 85,000 clones, of which approximately 94% are seen a single time; 0.55% to 0.8% belongs to the top ten. The material sequenced was PBMCs. These TCRs come from a woman aged 18 to 35 in good health and CMV-seronegative.

The chain is built from TRBV15 and TRBJ1-5; 9 positions agree with TRBD1. The CDR3 spans 14 residues. Per the germline V gene, CDR1 is LNHNV and CDR2 is YYDKDF (reference sequence). After removal of 5 bases from V and 4 bases from J, the junction contained 3 bases not matched to a gene. This CDR3 reads CATSLDRGNQPQHF. The DNA of the CDR3 is TGTGCCACCAGCCTAGACAGGGGGAATCAGCCCCAGCATTTT.

The chain combines TRBV2 with TRBJ2-6, with D maybe TRBD1 (5 bases). The CDR3 consists of 14 residues. V lost 7 bases to trimming and J lost 1 base, with 8 bases between them. Germline CDR1 is SNHLY and CDR2 is FYNNEI. The CDR3 loop reads CASIPGSGANVLTF. The CDR3, as DNA: TGTGCCAGCATCCCAGGGTCTGGGGCCAACGTCCTGACTTTC.

This chain connects TRBV10-3 to TRBJ2-7, with 11 positions matching TRBD1. Germline V gene data show CDR1 as ENHRY and CDR2 as SYGVKD. CDR3 length equals 13 residues. After removal of 9 bases from V and 4 bases from J, the junction contained 5 bases not matched to a gene. The CDR3 nucleotides are TGTGCCATAGGAGGACAGGGGGCGTACGAGCAGTACTTC. Translated: CAIGGQGAYEQYF.

The chain links TRBV9 to TRBJ1-1; 7 bases agree with TRBD1. The length of the CDR3 is 13 residues. V was pared by 4 bases and J by 7 bases, with 7 bases of the junction left unmatched. Germline CDR1 is SGDLS and CDR2 is YYNGEE. The CDR3 DNA reads TGTGCCAGCAGCTCTGTGGCAGGGGGTGAAGCTTTCTTT. Protein: CASSSVAGGEAFF.

V and J are TRBV9 and TRBJ2-3; tentative D call: TRBD1 (5 bases). There are 14 residues in the CDR3. Between the trimmed V and J ends, which lost 3 bases and 3 bases, there was a span of 11 bases. Per the germline V gene, CDR1 is SGDLS and CDR2 is YYNGEE. CDR3 bases: TGTGCCAGCAGCGAAGCAGGGTTTACAGATACGCAGTATTTT. Protein: CASSEAGFTDTQYF.

The chain recombines TRBV16 with TRBJ2-7; a possible D gene is TRBD2 (6 bases). Trimming removed 0 bases at V and 1 base at J, with 7 bases between. Germline values: CDR1 KGHSY, CDR2 FQNENV. The CDR3 is 14 residues long. In DNA, the CDR3 is TGTGCCAGCAGCCAATCAGGAGGGTCCTACGAGCAGTACTTC. It is translated as CASSQSGGSYEQYF.

This clone has a handful of counts. In nucleotides, the CDR3 is TGTGCCTGGAGCCGGGGGGCCTCTGGAAACACCATATATTTT. Translated: CAWSRGASGNTIYF. The gene calls are TRBV30 and TRBJ1-3; perhaps TRBD1 as D (6 bases). The CDR3 length is 14 residues. CDR1 is GTSNPN and CDR2 is SVGIG in the germline V gene (reference sequence). V was trimmed by 3 bases and J by 0 bases, leaving 9 bases between them.

This clone was counted only a few times. The gene calls are TRBV6-1 and TRBJ1-5; the D is unclear. CDR1 and CDR2 from the germline V gene are MNHNS and SASEGT. V gave up 4 bases and J gave up 4 bases, with 11 bases separating them. This CDR3 comprises 14 residues. The CDR3 spells CASSGEAGNQPQHF. The CDR3 coding sequence is TGTGCCAGCAGTGGCGAGGCGGGGAATCAGCCCCAGCATTTT.

The V call is TRBV5-1, the J call TRBJ1-6, with 7 bases matching TRBD1. Germline values: CDR1 SGHRS, CDR2 YFSETQ. V lost 4 bases to trimming and J lost 7 bases; unmatched junction nucleotides: 11. CDR3 size: 16 residues. The CDR3 spells CASSNQQGGRNSPLHF. The CDR3 DNA reads as TGCGCCAGCAGCAACCAGCAGGGGGGAAGGAATTCACCCCTCCACTTT.

The J gene is TRBJ2-5, the V gene TRBV5-1, with D unclear. The length of the CDR3 is 14 residues. With 2 bases removed from V and 4 bases from J, the gap between germline ends came to 12 bases. Looked up from germline, CDR1 is SGHRS and CDR2 is YFSETQ. The CDR3 protein is CASSFGPRGETQYF. The CDR3, as DNA: TGCGCCAGCAGCTTTGGCCCCCGAGGAGAGACCCAGTACTTC.

This chain links TRBV30 with TRBJ1-6; tentative D call: TRBD1 (5 bases). This CDR3 is 14 amino acids long. V gave up 2 bases and J gave up 5 bases, with 10 bases separating them. The germline gives CDR1 GTSNPN, CDR2 SVGIG (reference sequence). CDR3 amino acids: CAWSRQGDNSPLHF. CDR3 nucleotides: TGTGCCTGGAGTCGGCAGGGCGATAATTCACCCCTCCACTTT.

This sequence joins TRBV19 and TRBJ2-1; 9 bases match TRBD1. CDR1 is LNHDA and CDR2 is SQIVND in the germline V gene (reference sequence). Trimming at V came to 3 bases and at J to 4 bases, leaving 4 bases not matched to a gene. The CDR3 consists of 15 residues. CDR3 region: CASSIGGQGYNEQFF. In DNA form, the CDR3 reads TGTGCCAGTAGTATCGGGGGACAGGGTTACAATGAGCAGTTCTTC.

This clone occurred once. This chain connects TRBV18 to TRBJ1-6; no firm D call. Germline V gene data show CDR1 as KGHSH and CDR2 as LQKENI. The CDR3 runs to 16 residues. The V gene lost 6 bases and the J gene lost 11 bases, with 23 bases spanning the gap. The CDR3 loop is CASSHDGGGGDAPLHF. Here the CDR3 DNA reads TGTGCCAGCTCGCACGACGGAGGCGGAGGCGACGCACCCCTCCACTTT.

The chain combines TRBV7-2 with TRBJ1-5; unclear D gene. The CDR3 runs 15 residues. With 0 bases removed from V and 7 bases from J, the gap between germline ends came to 13 bases. In germline, CDR1 is SGHTA, CDR2 FQGNSA. CDR3: CASSLAKAAGQPQHF. In DNA, the CDR3 is TGTGCCAGCAGCTTAGCGAAGGCTGCGGGACAGCCCCAGCATTTT.

J is TRBJ1-5 and V is TRBV30, with D possibly TRBD1 on 6 matching bases. The CDR3 covers 16 residues. CDR1 is GTSNPN and CDR2 is SVGIG in the germline V gene (reference sequence). The V gene lost 2 bases and the J gene lost 1 base, with 15 bases spanning the gap. CDR3 DNA: TGTGCCTGGAGTCGGGGGGGAGGGGGGAGCAATCAGCCCCAGCATTTT. Protein sequence: CAWSRGGGGSNQPQHF.

This clone was picked up one time. The genes are TRBV2 and TRBJ2-3; 10 nucleotides line up with TRBD2. The junction had 4 bases not matched to a gene; V was cut back by 7 bases and J by 3 bases. The CDR3 covers 14 residues. CDR1 is SNHLY, CDR2 FYNNEI, per germline. CDR3 region: CASIKRGGTDTQYF. DNA for the CDR3: TGTGCCAGCATAAAGCGGGGGGGAACAGATACGCAGTATTTT.

The chain is built from TRBV6-1 and TRBJ2-1; a possible D gene is TRBD1 (6 bases). CDR3 length equals 13 residues. Trimming shortened V by 2 bases and J by 10 bases, and 12 bases separated the two germline ends. Germline-derived CDR1 and CDR2 are MNHNS and SASEGT. The CDR3 DNA reads TGTGCCAGCAGTGAACACTATGGGACAGAGCAGTTCTTC. Its translation: CASSEHYGTEQFF.

This sequence joins TRBV23-1 and TRBJ1-5; D perhaps matches TRBD1 (6 bases). TRBV23-1 is reported as an ORF; its role is uncertain. V shed 4 bases and J shed 0 bases, with 19 bases lying between them. The CDR3 contains 18 residues. The CDR3 coding sequence is TGCGCCAGCAGTCGAGGGGCACAGGGCGATTATAGCAATCAGCCCCAGCATTTT. Amino acids: CASSRGAQGDYSNQPQHF.

The J gene is TRBJ1-3, the V gene TRBV6-5; 8 nucleotides line up with TRBD1. The length of the CDR3 is 16 residues. The germline gives CDR1 MNHEY, CDR2 SVGAGI. The V and J ends lost 2 bases and 4 bases, in that order; junction bases with no gene match: 7. The CDR3 DNA follows: TGTGCCAGCAGTTACACCTGGGACAGGCCCGGAAACACCATATATTTT. Translated: CASSYTWDRPGNTIYF.

The rearrangement uses TRBV28 and TRBJ1-5; tentative D call: TRBD1 (5 bases). Trimming took off 2 bases at V and 3 bases at J, with 11 bases between the two ends. In germline, CDR1 is MDHEN, CDR2 SYDVKM. The CDR3 extends over 15 amino acids. DNA for the CDR3: TGTGCCAGCAGTTTACAAGGGGCCTACAATCAGCCCCAGCATTTT. Its protein is CASSLQGAYNQPQHF.

In DNA form, the CDR3 reads TGTGCCAGCGGGGGCGAAGAGACCCAGTACTTC. This codes for CASGGEETQYF. The chain carries TRBV9 and TRBJ2-5; possibly TRBD1 for D (6 bases). The CDR3 totals 11 residues. From germline, CDR1 is SGDLS and CDR2 YYNGEE. V lost 7 bases to trimming and J lost 3 bases, with 7 bases between them. Filled out from reference TRBV9 and TRBJ2-5, the complete variable domain reads DSGVTQTPKHLITATGQRVTLRCSPRSGDLSVYWYQQSLDQGLQFLIQYYNGEERAKGNILERFSAQQFPDLHSELNLSSLELGDSALYFCASGGEETQYFGPGTRLLVL.

The V call is TRBV4-3, the J call TRBJ1-5; a weak D match, TRBD1 (5 bases). Germline V CDR1 and CDR2: LGHNA, YSLEER. Trimming pared 1 base from V and 5 bases from J, leaving 12 bases between. This CDR3 region has 15 residues. The CDR3 coding sequence is TGCGCCAGCAGCCAAGTCCACAGGCTTCATCAGCCCCAGCATTTT. Translated, it gives CASSQVHRLHQPQHF.

This rearrangement joins TRBV19 to TRBJ2-7, with a weak D call TRBD2 (7 bases). Deletions cut 9 bases from V and 6 bases from J, with 21 bases between. This CDR3 is built from 14 residues. CDR1 and CDR2 (germline): LNHDA, SQIVND (reference sequence). DNA of the CDR3: TGTGCCAGCAAAAGGCGGGGGCTCGAGTTCGAGCAGTACTTC. Translated, it gives CASKRRGLEFEQYF.

The J gene is TRBJ2-3, the V gene TRBV2; 12 positions match TRBD2. V was clipped by 5 bases and J by 2 bases; unmatched bases: 11. Germline V gene data show CDR1 as SNHLY and CDR2 as FYNNEI. This CDR3 region has 18 residues. The CDR3 spells CASSSPSLAGGSTDTQYF. For the CDR3, the DNA is TGTGCCAGCAGTTCCCCAAGTCTAGCGGGGGGGTCCACAGATACGCAGTATTTT.

Only one count was recorded for this clone. CDR3 region: CASSFNYRERPTVPYEQYF. CDR3 sequence (DNA): TGCGCCAGCAGCTTTAACTACCGAGAAAGACCGACGGTCCCTTACGAGCAGTACTTC. This chain uses TRBV5-1 with TRBJ2-7, with no clear D. The CDR3 is 19 residues long. V was pared by 2 bases and J by 4 bases, with 28 bases between. CDR1 SGHRS and CDR2 YFSETQ come from the germline V gene.

The chain combines TRBV6-1 with TRBJ2-5; D possibly corresponds to TRBD2 (5 bases). The germline V gene has CDR1 MNHNS and CDR2 SASEGT. The CDR3 extends over 12 amino acids. V was clipped by 9 bases and J by 5 bases, with 13 bases between them. CDR3 nucleotide sequence: TGTGCCAGTCCAGACCGCGGGGAGACCCAGTACTTC. This sequence encodes CASPDRGETQYF.

The chain is built from TRBV20-1 and TRBJ1-2, with TRBD1 matching over 9 bases. Germline V gives CDR1 DFQATT, CDR2 SNEGSKA (reference sequence). With 7 bases clipped from V and 8 bases from J, the junction kept 5 bases outside the gene matches. CDR3 size: 11 residues. The CDR3 coding sequence is TGCAGTGAACCAACAGGGGGCGGCTACACCTTC. It specifies CSEPTGGGYTF.